A single sample is the source of the 14 T cell receptor beta chains below, sequenced in a study of T cell repertoires in cytomegalovirus infection. The antigens for these receptors are not known. In TCRdb, the reads were re-called with MiXCR into one record per CDR3 protein. The sample holds roughly 340,000 distinct CDR3 sequences, just under 30% seen once. Specimen: cultured PBMCs, collected from culture after CMV antigen stimulation. The receptors stem from a human donor in good health (CMV status not recorded). Some clones in this sample may be carry-over from other donors' samples.

This clonotype was seen a handful of times. The chain combines TRBV29-1 with TRBJ1-5; D perhaps matches TRBD1 (5 bases). With 4 bases removed from V and 1 base from J, the gap between germline ends came to 11 bases. CDR1 SQVTM and CDR2 ANQGSEA come from the germline V gene. This CDR3 has 14 residues. The CDR3: CSVGGGESNQPQHF. The DNA for the CDR3 is TGCAGCGTTGGCGGAGGGGAGAGCAATCAGCCCCAGCATTTT.

This clonotype was found a few times. The chain couples TRBV6-2 or TRBV6-3 to TRBJ2-7, with D perhaps TRBD2 (6 bases). Trimming stripped 7 bases from V and 2 bases from J, with 15 bases between. CDR1 is MNHEY, CDR2 SVGEGT, per germline. This CDR3 is 14 amino acids long. In nucleotides, the CDR3 is TGTGCCAGCACTCCCCGGGACTTCACCTACGAGCAGTACTTC. This sequence encodes CASTPRDFTYEQYF.

In DNA, the CDR3 is TGTGCCAGCAGTGATATGAGGGAAGTTAATGAAAAACTGTTTTTT. It translates to CASSDMREVNEKLFF. The chain has TRBV25-1 and TRBJ1-4; D call uncertain. V lost 3 bases and J 4 bases, leaving 12 bases between the germline ends. Germline assignment: CDR1 MGHDK and CDR2 SYGVNS. CDR3 size: 15 residues.

For this clonotype: This could be a read error, since a much larger clone is one nucleotide away. The rearrangement uses TRBV9 and TRBJ2-2, with D hard to call. Trimming left V 4 bases short and J 3 bases short, with 7 bases between. CDR1 and CDR2 (germline): SGDLS, YYNGEE. The CDR3 extends over 13 amino acids. The CDR3 sequence is CASSPQDTGELFF. DNA for the CDR3: TGTGCCAGCAGCCCCCAGGACACCGGGGAGCTGTTTTTT. Full variable domain (missing parts from reference TRBV9 and TRBJ2-2): DSGVTQTPKHLITATGQRVTLRCSPRSGDLSVYWYQQSLDQGLQFLIQYYNGEERAKGNILERFSAQQFPDLHSELNLSSLELGDSALYFCASSPQDTGELFFGEGSRLTVL.

The V and J genes are TRBV12-3 or TRBV12-4 and TRBJ1-3; TRBD1 agrees at 10 bases. This CDR3 contains 15 residues. Germline trimming cut 5 bases from V and 4 bases from J; bases unmatched to any gene: 5. CDR3 in DNA: TGTGCCAGCAGTCCCAGGGACAGGGGAGGAAACACCATATATTTT. The encoded protein is CASSPRDRGGNTIYF.

The sample holds a few counts of this clonotype. V and J are TRBV7-8 and TRBJ2-1, with 11 bases that match TRBD2. CDR3 size: 17 residues. Germline CDR1 and CDR2: SGHVS and FQNEAQ. V trimming: 5 bases; J trimming: 5 bases; junction bases outside the gene matches: 11. CDR3 in DNA: TGTGCCAGCAGCCCGAGGGGTAGCGGGAGGGCCCACAATGAGCAGTTCTTC. It is translated as CASSPRGSGRAHNEQFF.

V is TRBV12-3 or TRBV12-4 and J is TRBJ1-6, with TRBD1 as a possible D gene (5 bases). Trimming took off 6 bases at V and 0 bases at J, with 12 bases between the two ends. CDR3 size: 16 residues. As DNA, the CDR3 is TGTGCCAGCAGGCCAGGGATGAGCTCCTATAATTCACCCCTCCACTTT. Translated: CASRPGMSSYNSPLHF.

Here the CDR3 reads CASSFQQGKFSEAFF. DNA of the CDR3: TGTGCCAGCAGTTTCCAACAGGGGAAATTTAGTGAAGCTTTCTTT. This chain links TRBV12-3 or TRBV12-4 with TRBJ1-1; 7 bases agree with TRBD1. The CDR3 loop spans 15 amino acids. V dropped 3 bases and J dropped 7; count of bases not matched to a gene: 11.

This clonotype was detected a few times. V and J are TRBV7-3 and TRBJ2-1; 12 nucleotides agree with TRBD2. V was pared by 5 bases and J by 7 bases, with 12 bases of the junction left unmatched. This CDR3 comprises 17 residues. Germline lookup yields CDR1 SGHTA and CDR2 FQGTGA. The CDR3 sequence: CASSLPLAGGLGNEQFF. CDR3 sequence (DNA): TGTGCCAGCAGCCTCCCACTAGCGGGAGGTCTCGGGAATGAGCAGTTCTTC.

This clonotype was picked up many times. The rearrangement links TRBV7-2 to TRBJ1-1; TRBD1 matches 9 bases. The CDR3 has 15 amino acids. V shed 4 bases, J shed 5 bases, and the junction held 8 bases outside the gene matches. Germline loops: CDR1 SGHTA, CDR2 FQGNSA. The CDR3 region has the DNA TGTGCCAGCAGCTCACAGGGGACAGGGAGGACTGAAGCTTTCTTT. Protein product: CASSSQGTGRTEAFF. Looking up the rest from reference TRBV7-2 and TRBJ1-1 gives the full variable domain: GAGVSQSPSNKVTEKGKDVELRCDPISGHTALYWYRQSLGQGLEFLIYFQGNSAPDKSGLPSDRFSAERTGGSVSTLTIQRTQQEDSAVYLCASSSQGTGRTEAFFGQGTRLTVV.

The chain carries TRBV27 and TRBJ2-7; a possible D gene is TRBD1 (5 bases). V lost 2 bases and J 0 bases, leaving 8 bases between the germline ends. The CDR3 loop spans 14 amino acids. Germline V gives CDR1 MNHEY, CDR2 SMNVEV (reference sequence). CDR3 sequence: CASSLQTDSYEQYF. The CDR3 nucleotides are TGTGCCAGCAGTTTACAGACAGACTCCTACGAGCAGTACTTC.

The chain joins TRBV6-1 to TRBJ2-6; TRBD1 matches at 8 bases. The V gene end was trimmed by 5 bases and the J gene end by 0 bases; junction bases not matched to a gene: 6. CDR1 is MNHNS, CDR2 SASEGT, per germline. This CDR3 has 17 amino acids. The CDR3 DNA reads as TGTGCCAGCAGTCGACAGGGGTCTTACTCTGGGGCCAACGTCCTGACTTTC. This gives the protein CASSRQGSYSGANVLTF.

The V call is TRBV6-2 or TRBV6-3, the J call TRBJ2-2; D unclear. This CDR3 contains 14 residues. The ends were cut back, 11 bases at V and 2 bases at J, with 15 bases in the middle. Germline CDR1 is MNHEY and CDR2 is SVGEGT. The CDR3 is CAGKSRINTGELFF. The CDR3 DNA is TGTGCCGGGAAATCCAGGATTAACACCGGGGAGCTGTTTTTT.

The chain employs TRBV29-1 and TRBJ1-1; TRBD1 agrees at 8 bases. This CDR3 is 12 amino acids long. The J segment lost 6 bases and the V segment lost 7 bases, leaving 7 bases of the junction unmatched. From germline, CDR1 is SQVTM and CDR2 ANQGSEA. CDR3 loop: CSGLTGEPEAFF. The CDR3 DNA reads TGCAGCGGCCTGACAGGGGAGCCTGAAGCTTTCTTT.